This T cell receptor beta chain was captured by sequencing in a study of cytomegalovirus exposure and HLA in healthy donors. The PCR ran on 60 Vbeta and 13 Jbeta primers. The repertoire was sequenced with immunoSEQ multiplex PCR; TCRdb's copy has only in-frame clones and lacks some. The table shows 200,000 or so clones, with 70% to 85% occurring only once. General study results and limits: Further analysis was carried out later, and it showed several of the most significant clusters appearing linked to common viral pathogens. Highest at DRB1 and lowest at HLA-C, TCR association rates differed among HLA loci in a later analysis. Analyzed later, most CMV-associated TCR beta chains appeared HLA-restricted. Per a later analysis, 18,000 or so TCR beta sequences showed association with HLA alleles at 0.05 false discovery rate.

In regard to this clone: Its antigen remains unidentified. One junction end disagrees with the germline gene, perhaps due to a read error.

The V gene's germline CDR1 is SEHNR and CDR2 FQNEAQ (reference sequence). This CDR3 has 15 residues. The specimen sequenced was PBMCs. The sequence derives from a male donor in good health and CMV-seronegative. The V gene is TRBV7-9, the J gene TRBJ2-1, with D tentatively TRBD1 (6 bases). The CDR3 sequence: CSSSHLRTAYNEQFF. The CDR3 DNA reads TGTTCCAGCAGTCACCTAAGGACAGCCTACAATGAGCAGTTCTTC.